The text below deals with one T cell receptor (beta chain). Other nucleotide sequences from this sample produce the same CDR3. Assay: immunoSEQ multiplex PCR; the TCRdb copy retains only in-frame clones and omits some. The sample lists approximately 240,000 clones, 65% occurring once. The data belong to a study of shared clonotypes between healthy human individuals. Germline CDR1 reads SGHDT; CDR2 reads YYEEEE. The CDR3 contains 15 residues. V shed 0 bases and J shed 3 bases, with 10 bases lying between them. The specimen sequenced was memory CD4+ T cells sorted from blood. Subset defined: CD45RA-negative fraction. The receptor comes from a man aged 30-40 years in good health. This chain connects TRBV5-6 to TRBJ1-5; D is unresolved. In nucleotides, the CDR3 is TGTGCCAGCAGCTTGGCCGGGCGTCCCAATCAGCCCCAGCATTTT. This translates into CASSLAGRPNQPQHF.